This is a list of T cell receptor beta chains from one sample in a study of siplizumab effects on memory and regulatory T cells. The table came from immunoSEQ multiplex PCR; TCRdb's copy has only in-frame clones and leaves some out. The top ten clones hold 0.85% to 1.3% of a sample with around 100,000 clones, roughly 92% of them seen once. Material for sequencing was CD4+ T cells sorted from blood. These receptor sequences come from a human donor in good health. CDR3s include the opening cysteine and the closing phenylalanine or tryptophan. Fields, in order: D gene, V gene, clone size, J gene, CDR3 protein, CDR3 DNA. D genes are given only for firm matches. Clone size, where shown, is once, few, many, or a class for clones that have expanded.

-	TRBV4-2	once	TRBJ2-1	CASSQDSGLSINEQFF	TGTGCCAGCAGCCAAGATAGCGGATTGTCAATCAATGAGCAGTTCTTC
-	TRBV2	-	TRBJ2-7	CASGGYRFEQYF	TGTGCCAGCGGGGGGTATCGATTCGAGCAGTACTTC
-	TRBV28	-	TRBJ1-4	CASSFTGTGEKLFF	TGTGCCAGCAGTTTTACAGGGACTGGCGAAAAACTGTTTTTT
TRBD2	TRBV11-2	-	TRBJ2-7	CASRLTSGSSYEQYF	TGTGCCAGCAGACTGACTAGCGGGAGCTCCTACGAGCAGTACTTC
-	TRBV7-3	-	TRBJ2-3	CASSLFSSTDTQYF	TGTGCCAGCAGCTTATTCTCTAGCACAGATACGCAGTATTTT
TRBD1	TRBV28	-	TRBJ2-7	CASMDRGRASEQYF	TGTGCCAGCATGGACAGGGGGCGCGCGTCCGAGCAGTACTTC
TRBD2	TRBV27	-	TRBJ2-7	CASSGLAGLTLQYF	TGTGCCAGCAGTGGACTAGCGGGGCTAACTTTGCAGTACTTC
TRBD1	TRBV10-1	once	TRBJ2-7	CASSDPGTGAYEQYF	TGCGCCAGCAGTGATCCGGGGACAGGGGCCTACGAGCAGTACTTC
TRBD2	TRBV5-1	-	TRBJ2-2	CASSPRGVSGIMLGELFF	TGCGCCAGCAGCCCAAGGGGCGTTAGCGGGATAATGTTGGGGGAGCTGTTTTTT
-	TRBV18	-	TRBJ2-7	CASSPGGNDEQYF	TGTGCCAGCTCACCAGGGGGGAACGACGAGCAGTACTTC
TRBD2	TRBV5-1	-	TRBJ2-7	CASSSLTSGSLGEQYF	TGCGCCAGCAGCTCCCTGACTAGCGGGAGTCTCGGCGAGCAGTACTTC
-	TRBV27	-	TRBJ2-7	CASRTGLDEQYF	TGTGCCAGCAGGACAGGTTTGGACGAGCAGTACTTC
-	TRBV27	-	TRBJ1-5	CASSPDGYNQPQHF	TGTGCCAGCAGTCCCGACGGTTACAATCAGCCCCAGCATTTT
TRBD2	TRBV4-1	-	TRBJ2-3	CASSQGRNLLAASTDTQYF	TGCGCCAGCAGCCAAGGACGGAACCTACTAGCGGCTAGCACAGATACGCAGTATTTT
-	TRBV5-4	once	TRBJ2-1	CASSFDTSYNEQFF	TGTGCCAGCAGCTTCGACACCTCCTACAATGAGCAGTTCTTC